Listed below are T cell receptor beta chains from one sample, sequenced in a study of cytomegalovirus exposure and HLA in healthy donors. The repertoire was sequenced with immunoSEQ multiplex PCR; TCRdb's copy has only in-frame clones and lacks some. The sample lists some 130,000 clones, roughly 88% seen once, with 2% to 3% in the top ten. Sequencing was done on a sample of PBMCs. The receptors derive from a man between 45 and 60 years old in good health and CMV-seronegative. Both conserved end residues are part of each CDR3. The D gene is left open where the match is weak. Some rows have no size entry. The others give once, few or many, or a class for an expanded clone.

abundance,j_gene,v_gene,d_gene,CDR3nt,CDR3aa
NA,TRBJ1-2,TRBV19,NA,TGTGCCAGTAGTATAGCAGGGGACTATGGCTACACCTTC,CASSIAGDYGYTF
NA,TRBJ2-5,TRBV25-1,TRBD2,TGTGCCAGCAGCAAAATCGGGGGGGCTGAAACCCAGTACTTC,CASSKIGGAETQYF
NA,TRBJ2-7,TRBV6-1,TRBD1,TGTGCCAGCAGACGGAAGGGGACAGGTGACGAGCAGTACTTC,CASRRKGTGDEQYF
NA,TRBJ2-2,TRBV5-6,NA,TGTGCCAGCAGCTTGGGGGCTCTAATGGCTAACACCGGGGAGCTGTTTTTT,CASSLGALMANTGELFF
NA,TRBJ2-7,TRBV18,NA,TGTGCCAGCTCACTGCGGGGATACGAGCAGTACTTC,CASSLRGYEQYF
NA,TRBJ2-2,TRBV4-2,TRBD2,TGTGCCAGCAGCCCGCGGACTAGTTTCGCCGGGGAGCTGTTTTTT,CASSPRTSFAGELFF
few,TRBJ2-1,TRBV4-2,NA,TGTGCCAGTCAGACAGCCAGCTCCTACAATGAGCAGTTCTTC,CASQTASSYNEQFF
few,TRBJ2-1,TRBV6-5,NA,TGTGCCAGCAGCCCACTCACAGGGAACAATGAGCAGTTCTTC,CASSPLTGNNEQFF
NA,TRBJ2-1,TRBV5-4,TRBD2,TGTGCCAGCAGCTTGGACGCGGGGGTGAACAATGAGCAGTTCTTC,CASSLDAGVNNEQFF
NA,TRBJ1-5,TRBV2,TRBD1,TGTGCCAGCAACCGGGACAGGGAGAACAATCAGCCCCAGCATTTT,CASNRDRENNQPQHF
NA,TRBJ1-1,TRBV6-5,NA,NA,CASSSSDWNTEAFF
NA,TRBJ2-7,TRBV30,NA,TGTGCCTGGGCTACCTCCTACGAGCAGTACTTC,CAWATSYEQYF
NA,TRBJ1-5,TRBV2,TRBD1,TGTGCCGTTCAGGGGGCAGGCCAGCCCCAGCATTTT,CAVQGAGQPQHF
NA,TRBJ2-7,TRBV11-1,TRBD1,TGTGCCAGCAGCTTAGGGACAGGGAAGGACGAGCAGTACTTC,CASSLGTGKDEQYF
NA,TRBJ1-1,TRBV11-1,NA,TGTGCCAGCAGTCTCCAGGGGTCTTCTGAAGCTTTCTTT,CASSLQGSSEAFF
NA,TRBJ2-7,TRBV5-6,NA,TGTGCCAGCAGCTTAGATCGGGGGGCATACTCTTACGAGCAGTACTTC,CASSLDRGAYSYEQYF
NA,TRBJ1-3,TRBV5-1,NA,TGCGCCAGCAGCCTAGACAGGCCCTCTGGAAACACCATATATTTT,CASSLDRPSGNTIYF
NA,TRBJ2-7,TRBV7-7,NA,TGTGCTAGCAGCTTCTCGTTGGGGCCCACCTACGAGCAGTACTTC,CASSFSLGPTYEQYF
NA,TRBJ1-1,TRBV19,NA,TGTGCCAGTAGTATTACAGGGTCGGAAGAAGCTTTCTTT,CASSITGSEEAFF
few,TRBJ2-7,TRBV14,NA,TGTGCCAGCAGCCAAACAGGTGGACCTGTCGAGCAGTACTTC,CASSQTGGPVEQYF
NA,TRBJ1-1,TRBV7-2,NA,TGTGCCAGCAGCTTAGCTATAGGGGGCACTGAAGCTTTCTTT,CASSLAIGGTEAFF
NA,TRBJ1-1,TRBV7-6,NA,TGTGCCAGCAGTCTACGGGCAGCCACTAGTGAAGCTTTCTTT,CASSLRAATSEAFF
NA,TRBJ1-2,TRBV19,TRBD1,TGTGCCAGTAGCGAGGGGACAGGGCCGTATGGCTACACCTTC,CASSEGTGPYGYTF
NA,TRBJ2-1,TRBV7-3,NA,TGTGCCAGCAGCGCTGGCTTTTCCTACAATGAGCAGTTCTTC,CASSAGFSYNEQFF
NA,TRBJ1-5,TRBV5-8,NA,TGTGCCAGCAGCTTGGGAGGGGGAGATCAGCCCCAGCATTTT,CASSLGGGDQPQHF
NA,TRBJ2-7,TRBV5-1,NA,TGCGCCAGCAGCTTGGAAGGTACTAACCCCTACGAGCAGTACTTC,CASSLEGTNPYEQYF
NA,TRBJ2-2,TRBV5-8,TRBD2,TGTGCCAGCAGCTCCGGGACTAGCGGCACCGGGGAGCTGTTTTTT,CASSSGTSGTGELFF
few,TRBJ1-6,TRBV18,NA,TGTGCCAGCAGAGGACAGAGGGATTCACCCCTCCACTTT,CASRGQRDSPLHF
once,TRBJ1-6,TRBV6-6,NA,TGTGCCAGCAGGCCCGGGGGGGGACTGGATTCACCCCTCCACTTT,CASRPGGGLDSPLHF
few,TRBJ2-2,TRBV5-1,NA,TGCGCCAGCAGTTTGGGGGCTTCCAACACCGGGGAGCTGTTTTTT,CASSLGASNTGELFF
NA,TRBJ1-2,TRBV7-9,NA,TGTGCCAGCAGAGAAGACAGGTTAGGCTACACCTTC,CASREDRLGYTF
NA,TRBJ2-1,TRBV9,NA,TGTGCCAGCAGCGTAGCGAAAACAGGGCAGGGGCTCTACAATGAGCAGTTCTTC,CASSVAKTGQGLYNEQFF
NA,TRBJ1-6,TRBV14,TRBD1,TGTGCCAGCAGCCTCCGGACAGGGGTGGATAATTCACCCCTCCACTTT,CASSLRTGVDNSPLHF
few,TRBJ2-2,TRBV27,TRBD2,TGTGCCAGCAGCCCCGTTGACGATATGTTTAGCGGGGGGGGCCGGGGTACCGGGGAGCTGTTTTTT,CASSPVDDMFSGGGRGTGELFF
NA,TRBJ2-1,TRBV6-1,NA,TGTGCCAGCAGCGAGGGGGGGGTGCAGTTCTTC,CASSEGGVQFF
NA,TRBJ1-4,TRBV5-1,NA,TGCGCCAGCAGCACTGGTCCTAACTCTAATGAAAAACTGTTTTTT,CASSTGPNSNEKLFF
NA,TRBJ1-5,TRBV27,NA,TGTGCCAGCAGTTTCCAGGGTAGCAATCAGCCCCAGCATTTT,CASSFQGSNQPQHF
few,TRBJ1-5,TRBV30,NA,TGTGCCTGGAGCCCCAAACAGGCCCCGCGCAATCAGCCCCAGCATTTT,CAWSPKQAPRNQPQHF